Sequencing of this TCR beta chain was carried out in a study of blood T cell repertoires in COVID-19. Study-level background: There were acute and convalescent COVID-19 samples, and they came from the United States, Italy and Spain.

Authors' data handling: From reference gene primer amplification, estimates of nucleated cell counts were derived. The repertoire was sequenced with immunoSEQ multiplex PCR; TCRdb's copy has only in-frame clones and lacks some. Clonal size and the V and J genes are those of that table, whereas D and trimming came from the DNA. The sample has roughly 150,000 clones; about nine tenths are singletons. CDR1 is MNHEY, CDR2 SVGAGI, per germline. This CDR3 spans 14 amino acids. V lost 6 bases, J lost 4 bases, and 6 bases stayed unmatched. The receptor was derived from a woman in her 70s with acute or convalescent COVID-19. Material: peripheral blood. The V call is TRBV6-5, the J call TRBJ2-3; TRBD1 matches at 8 bases. Written as DNA, the CDR3 is TGTGCCAGCAGGGTCGGACAGGGACCAGATACGCAGTATTTT. Its protein product is CASRVGQGPDTQYF.